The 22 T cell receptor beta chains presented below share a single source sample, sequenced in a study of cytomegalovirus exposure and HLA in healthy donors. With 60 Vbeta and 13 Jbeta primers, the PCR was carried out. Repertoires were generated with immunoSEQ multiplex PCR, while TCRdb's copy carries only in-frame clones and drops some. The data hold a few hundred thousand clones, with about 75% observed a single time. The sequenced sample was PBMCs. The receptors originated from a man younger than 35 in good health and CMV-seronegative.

The CDR3 bases are TGTGCCAGCTCATTGACTAGCGGGAGAACCTACGAGCAGTACTTC. It codes for CASSLTSGRTYEQYF. The V and J genes are TRBV18 and TRBJ2-7, with 12 nucleotides matching TRBD2. Trimming removed 5 bases from V and 2 bases from J; junction bases left unmatched: 4. The CDR3 runs 15 residues. Per the germline V gene, CDR1 is KGHSH and CDR2 is LQKENI.

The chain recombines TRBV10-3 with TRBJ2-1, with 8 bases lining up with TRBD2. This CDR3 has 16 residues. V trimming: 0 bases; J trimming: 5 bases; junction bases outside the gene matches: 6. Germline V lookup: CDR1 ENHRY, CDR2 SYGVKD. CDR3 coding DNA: TGTGCCATCAGTGAGTCGAGGGTAGCGGGGCACAATGAGCAGTTCTTC. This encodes CAISESRVAGHNEQFF.

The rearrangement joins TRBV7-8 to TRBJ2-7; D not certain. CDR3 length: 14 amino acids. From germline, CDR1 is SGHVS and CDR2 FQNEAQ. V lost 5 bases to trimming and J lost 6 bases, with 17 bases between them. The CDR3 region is CASSRYPAVSEQYF. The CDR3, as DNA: TGTGCCAGCAGCCGGTACCCCGCTGTAAGCGAGCAGTACTTC.

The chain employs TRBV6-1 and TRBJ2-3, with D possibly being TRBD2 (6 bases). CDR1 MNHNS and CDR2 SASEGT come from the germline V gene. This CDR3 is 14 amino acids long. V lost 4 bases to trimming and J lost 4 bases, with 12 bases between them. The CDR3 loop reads CASSGGGEPDTQYF. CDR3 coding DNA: TGTGCCAGCAGTGGAGGAGGGGAACCAGATACGCAGTATTTT.

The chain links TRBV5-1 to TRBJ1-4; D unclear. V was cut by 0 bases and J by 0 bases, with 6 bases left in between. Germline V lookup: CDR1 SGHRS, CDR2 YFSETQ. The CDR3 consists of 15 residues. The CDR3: CASSLVGATNEKLFF. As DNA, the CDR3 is TGCGCCAGCAGCTTGGTGGGCGCAACTAATGAAAAACTGTTTTTT.

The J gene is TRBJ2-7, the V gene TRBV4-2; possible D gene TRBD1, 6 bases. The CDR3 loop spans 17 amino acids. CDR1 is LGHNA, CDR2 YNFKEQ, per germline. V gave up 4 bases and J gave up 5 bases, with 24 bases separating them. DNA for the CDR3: TGTGCCAGCAGCCCGTCTTGGGGTCTGGGGGCAGTAGACGAGCAGTACTTC. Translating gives CASSPSWGLGAVDEQYF.

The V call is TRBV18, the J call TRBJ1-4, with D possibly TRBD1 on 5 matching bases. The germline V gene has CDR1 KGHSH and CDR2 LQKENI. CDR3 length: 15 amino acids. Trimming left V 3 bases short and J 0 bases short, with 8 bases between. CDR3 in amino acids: CASSPAGSTNEKLFF. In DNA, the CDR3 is TGTGCCAGCTCACCTGCAGGGTCAACTAATGAAAAACTGTTTTTT.

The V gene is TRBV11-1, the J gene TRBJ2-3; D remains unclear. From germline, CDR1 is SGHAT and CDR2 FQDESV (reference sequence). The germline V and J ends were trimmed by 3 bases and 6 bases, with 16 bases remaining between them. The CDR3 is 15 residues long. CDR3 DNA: TGTGCCAGCAGCTTGACCTCCGGGTCGTCGGATACGCAGTATTTT. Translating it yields CASSLTSGSSDTQYF.

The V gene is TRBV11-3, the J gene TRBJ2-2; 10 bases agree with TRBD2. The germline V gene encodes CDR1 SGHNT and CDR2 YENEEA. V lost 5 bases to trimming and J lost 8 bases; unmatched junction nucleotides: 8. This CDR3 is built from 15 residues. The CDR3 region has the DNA TGTGCCAGCAGCCAGCGGTCTAGCGGGAGAGGGGAGCTGTTTTTT. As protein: CASSQRSSGRGELFF.

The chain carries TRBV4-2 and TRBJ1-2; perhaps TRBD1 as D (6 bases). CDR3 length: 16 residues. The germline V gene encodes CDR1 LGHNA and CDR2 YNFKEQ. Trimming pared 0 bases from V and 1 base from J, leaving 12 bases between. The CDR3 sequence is CASSQDLQGSNYGYTF. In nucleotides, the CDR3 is TGTGCCAGCAGCCAAGATTTACAGGGTAGTAACTATGGCTACACCTTC.

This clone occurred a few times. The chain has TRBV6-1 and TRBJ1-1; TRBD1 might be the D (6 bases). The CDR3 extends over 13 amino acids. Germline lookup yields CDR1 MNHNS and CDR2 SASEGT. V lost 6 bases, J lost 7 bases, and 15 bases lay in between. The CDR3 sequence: CASRGDRPDEAFF. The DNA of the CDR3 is TGTGCCAGCAGGGGCGACAGGCCCGATGAAGCTTTCTTT.

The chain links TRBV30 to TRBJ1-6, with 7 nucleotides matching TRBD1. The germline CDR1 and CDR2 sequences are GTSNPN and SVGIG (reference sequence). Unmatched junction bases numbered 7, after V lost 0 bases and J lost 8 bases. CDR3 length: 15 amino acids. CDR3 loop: CAWSVRRGRDSPLHF. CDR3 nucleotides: TGTGCCTGGAGTGTAAGGAGGGGGCGAGATTCACCCCTCCACTTT. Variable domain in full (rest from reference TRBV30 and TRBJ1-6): SQTIHQWPATLVQPVGSPLSLECTVEGTSNPNLYWYRQAAGRGLQLLFYSVGIGQISSEVPQNLSASRPQDRQFILSSKKLLLSDSGFYLCAWSVRRGRDSPLHFGNGTRLTVT.

For the CDR3, the DNA is TGCAGCGTTATCCAGGGAATAGATACGCAGTATTTT. Protein: CSVIQGIDTQYF. This chain joins TRBV29-1 and TRBJ2-3; perhaps TRBD1 as D (5 bases). V was pared by 5 bases and J by 5 bases, with 11 bases between. Per germline, CDR1 SQVTM and CDR2 ANQGSEA. This CDR3 is built from 12 residues.

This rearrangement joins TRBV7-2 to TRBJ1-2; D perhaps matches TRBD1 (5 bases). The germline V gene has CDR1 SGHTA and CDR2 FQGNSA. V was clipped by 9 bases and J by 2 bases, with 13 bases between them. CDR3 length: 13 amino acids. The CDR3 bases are TGTGCCAGGGGGCCGCCAGACAACTATGGCTACACCTTC. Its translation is CARGPPDNYGYTF.

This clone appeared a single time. Here the CDR3 DNA reads TGCGCCAGCAGCTGGGAAGGACAGGGCTATAATTCACCCCTCCACTTT. This sequence encodes CASSWEGQGYNSPLHF. The chain is built from TRBV5-1 and TRBJ1-6; the match to TRBD1 covers 8 bases. From germline, CDR1 is SGHRS and CDR2 YFSETQ. The CDR3 length is 16 residues. V shed 3 bases and J 3 bases; nucleotides not matched to a gene: 5.

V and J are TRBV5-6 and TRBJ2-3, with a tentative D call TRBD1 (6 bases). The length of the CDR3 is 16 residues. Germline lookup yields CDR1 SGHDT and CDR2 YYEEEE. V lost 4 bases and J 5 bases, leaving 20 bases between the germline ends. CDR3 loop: CASSPRGLPPQDTQYF. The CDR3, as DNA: TGTGCCAGCAGCCCGAGGGGGTTGCCACCACAAGATACGCAGTATTTT.

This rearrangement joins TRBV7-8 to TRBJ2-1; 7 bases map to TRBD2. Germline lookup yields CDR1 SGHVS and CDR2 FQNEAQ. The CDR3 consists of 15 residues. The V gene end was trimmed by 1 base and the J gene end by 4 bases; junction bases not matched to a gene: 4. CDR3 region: CASSLELANYNEQFF. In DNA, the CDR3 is TGTGCCAGCAGCTTAGAACTAGCGAATTACAATGAGCAGTTCTTC.

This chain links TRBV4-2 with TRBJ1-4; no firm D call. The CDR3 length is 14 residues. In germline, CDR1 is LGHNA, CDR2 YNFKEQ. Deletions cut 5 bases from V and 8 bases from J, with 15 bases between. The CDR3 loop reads CASSSAQELEKLFF. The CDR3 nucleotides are TGTGCCAGCAGCTCAGCTCAGGAACTGGAAAAACTGTTTTTT.

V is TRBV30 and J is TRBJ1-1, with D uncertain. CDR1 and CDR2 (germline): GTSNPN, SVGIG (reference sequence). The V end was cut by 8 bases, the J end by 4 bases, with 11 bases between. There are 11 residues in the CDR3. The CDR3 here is CAAFSGTEAFF. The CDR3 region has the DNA TGTGCCGCCTTTAGCGGCACTGAAGCTTTCTTT.

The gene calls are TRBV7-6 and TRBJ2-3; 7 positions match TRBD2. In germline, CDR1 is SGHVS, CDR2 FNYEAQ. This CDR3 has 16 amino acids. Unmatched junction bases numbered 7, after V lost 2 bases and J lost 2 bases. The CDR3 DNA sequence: TGTGCCAGCAGCTTAATTATCGGGAGGCCCACAGATACGCAGTATTTT. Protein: CASSLIIGRPTDTQYF.

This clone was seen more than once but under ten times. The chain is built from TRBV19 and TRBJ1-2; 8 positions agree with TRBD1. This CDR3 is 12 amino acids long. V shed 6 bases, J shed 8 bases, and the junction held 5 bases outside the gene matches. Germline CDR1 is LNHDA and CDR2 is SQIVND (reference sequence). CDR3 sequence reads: CASRTGVGGYTF. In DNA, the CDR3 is TGTGCCAGTAGGACAGGGGTGGGCGGCTACACCTTC. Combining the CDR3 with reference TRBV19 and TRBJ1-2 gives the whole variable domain DGGITQSPKYLFRKEGQNVTLSCEQNLNHDAMYWYRQDPGQGLRLIYYSQIVNDFQKGDIAEGYSVSREKKESFPLTVTSAQKNPTAFYLCASRTGVGGYTFGSGTRLTVV.

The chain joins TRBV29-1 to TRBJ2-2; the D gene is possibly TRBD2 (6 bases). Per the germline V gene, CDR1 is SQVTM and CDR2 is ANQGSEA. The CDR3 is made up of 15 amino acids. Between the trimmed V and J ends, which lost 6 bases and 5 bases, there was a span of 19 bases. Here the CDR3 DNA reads TGCAGCGTGGGGGGTCGGGACCGAGAGACCGGGGAGCTGTTTTTT. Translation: CSVGGRDRETGELFF.